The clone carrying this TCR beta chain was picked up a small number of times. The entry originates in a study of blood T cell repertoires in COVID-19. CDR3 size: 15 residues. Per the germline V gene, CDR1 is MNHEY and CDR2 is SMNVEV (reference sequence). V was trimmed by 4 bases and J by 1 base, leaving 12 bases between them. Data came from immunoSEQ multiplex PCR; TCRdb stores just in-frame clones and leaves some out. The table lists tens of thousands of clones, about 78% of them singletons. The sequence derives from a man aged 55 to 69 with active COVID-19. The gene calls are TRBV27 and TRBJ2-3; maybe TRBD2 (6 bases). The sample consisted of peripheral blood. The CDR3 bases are TGTGCCAGCAGTTGGTGGGCTAGCGGCACAGATACGCAGTATTTT. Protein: CASSWWASGTDTQYF.